The 18 T cell receptor beta chains reported below all come from one sample, sequenced in a study of blood T cell repertoires in COVID-19. The method was immunoSEQ multiplex PCR; TCRdb's version includes in-frame clones alone and lacks a portion of them. The sample shows 250,000 to 300,000 clones, around 86% of them seen only once. Material for sequencing was peripheral blood. Every receptor here comes from an older woman with active or convalescent COVID-19.

The CDR3 loop is CASSDTQGQETQYF. The CDR3 bases are TGTGCCAGCAGTGACACACAGGGTCAAGAGACCCAGTACTTC. V usage is TRBV6-6 and J usage is TRBJ2-5, with D perhaps matching TRBD1 (6 bases). CDR1 MNHNY and CDR2 SVGAGI come from the germline V gene (reference sequence). V was pared by 5 bases and J by 2 bases, with 12 bases between. This CDR3 has 14 amino acids.

This clone was counted only a few times. The chain recombines TRBV30 with TRBJ1-6; 7 bases are shared with TRBD1. The trim removed 3 bases at V and 10 bases at J, leaving 9 bases unmatched. Germline loops: CDR1 GTSNPN, CDR2 SVGIG (reference sequence). The CDR3 contains 14 residues. The CDR3: CAWRYRGGQSPLHF. DNA of the CDR3: TGTGCCTGGAGGTACAGGGGCGGACAGTCACCCCTCCACTTT.

The V call is TRBV6-5, the J call TRBJ1-2, with D maybe TRBD1 (5 bases). The germline V gene has CDR1 MNHEY and CDR2 SVGAGI. The CDR3 is 16 amino acids. Trimming took off 0 bases at V and 4 bases at J, with 15 bases between the two ends. CDR3 coding DNA: TGTGCCAGCAGTTACTCGATGGCGACAGAGTTCTATGGCTACACCTTC. Its translation is CASSYSMATEFYGYTF.

This chain connects TRBV29-1 to TRBJ2-3; 8 nucleotides match TRBD2. V trimming: 0 bases; J trimming: 2 bases; junction bases outside the gene matches: 4. CDR3 size: 15 residues. Germline-derived CDR1 and CDR2 are SQVTM and ANQGSEA. The CDR3 loop reads CSVEETSGSTDTQYF. The CDR3 bases are TGCAGCGTTGAAGAAACTAGCGGATCCACAGATACGCAGTATTTT.

The V and J genes are TRBV9 and TRBJ2-3; D is perhaps TRBD2 (7 bases). Germline V CDR1 and CDR2: SGDLS, YYNGEE. V was clipped by 0 bases and J by 5 bases, with 16 bases between them. This CDR3 is built from 16 residues. The CDR3 sequence is CASSVEGGGRGDTQYF. The CDR3 region has the DNA TGTGCCAGCAGCGTAGAAGGCGGGGGCCGAGGAGATACGCAGTATTTT. Together with reference TRBV9 and TRBJ2-3, the CDR3 gives the full variable domain: DSGVTQTPKHLITATGQRVTLRCSPRSGDLSVYWYQQSLDQGLQFLIQYYNGEERAKGNILERFSAQQFPDLHSELNLSSLELGDSALYFCASSVEGGGRGDTQYFGPGTRLTVL.

This clone was seen ten or more times. This chain uses TRBV5-1 with TRBJ2-7; possibly TRBD1 for D (6 bases). Looked up from germline, CDR1 is SGHRS and CDR2 is YFSETQ. The length of the CDR3 is 15 residues. V was clipped by 0 bases and J by 4 bases, with 14 bases between them. CDR3 sequence: CASSLAGVGPYEQYF. For the CDR3, the DNA is TGCGCCAGCAGCTTGGCAGGGGTGGGCCCTTACGAGCAGTACTTC.

The chain employs TRBV3-1 (or the pseudogene TRBV3-2) and TRBJ1-1, with 9 bases matching TRBD1. J lost 6 bases, V lost 2 bases, and 13 bases had no gene match. The germline V gene has CDR1 LGHDT and CDR2 YNNKEL (reference sequence). CDR3 size: 17 residues. CDR3 DNA: TGTGCCAGCAGCCAATTCCGGACAGGGGTGAGGTATGCTGAAGCTTTCTTT. Translated, it gives CASSQFRTGVRYAEAFF.

The genes are TRBV5-6 and TRBJ1-2; TRBD1 aligns across 9 bases. Looked up from germline, CDR1 is SGHDT and CDR2 is YYEEEE. With 4 bases clipped from V and 8 bases from J, the junction kept 6 bases outside the gene matches. CDR3 length equals 13 residues. The CDR3 protein is CASSVRTGEGYTF. In DNA, the CDR3 is TGTGCCAGCAGCGTTAGGACAGGGGAAGGCTACACCTTC.

The chain carries TRBV5-1 and TRBJ2-5, with D perhaps TRBD2 (6 bases). CDR3 length equals 14 residues. V lost 5 bases and J 5 bases, leaving 16 bases between the germline ends. CDR1 is SGHRS, CDR2 YFSETQ, per germline. Written as DNA, the CDR3 is TGCGCCAGCAGGTTCGGCGGAGGGCTGGAGACCCAGTACTTC. This translates into CASRFGGGLETQYF.

The V and J genes are TRBV7-9 and TRBJ2-4; TRBD1 might be the D (6 bases). V shed 5 bases and J shed 1 base, with 15 bases lying between them. CDR1 and CDR2 (germline): SEHNR, FQNEAQ (reference sequence). The CDR3 loop spans 16 amino acids. The CDR3 loop reads CASSPSNQGAKNIQYF. CDR3 sequence (DNA): TGTGCCAGCAGCCCATCAAACCAGGGGGCCAAAAACATTCAGTACTTC. Combining the CDR3 with reference TRBV7-9 and TRBJ2-4 gives the whole variable domain DTGVSQNPRHKITKRGQNVTFRCDPISEHNRLYWYRQTLGQGPEFLTYFQNEAQLEKSRLLSDRFSAERPKGSFSTLEIQRTEQGDSAMYLCASSPSNQGAKNIQYFGAGTRLSVL.

The rearrangement links TRBV7-2 to TRBJ2-7; D unclear. CDR3 size: 12 residues. Trimming removed 5 bases from V and 2 bases from J, with 7 bases in between. Looked up from germline, CDR1 is SGHTA and CDR2 is FQGNSA. This CDR3 reads CASSLRAYEQYF. CDR3 DNA sequence: TGTGCCAGCAGCCTCCGCGCCTACGAGCAGTACTTC. Supplemented by reference TRBV7-2 and TRBJ2-7, the full variable domain reads GAGVSQSPSNKVTEKGKDVELRCDPISGHTALYWYRQSLGQGLEFLIYFQGNSAPDKSGLPSDRFSAERTGGSVSTLTIQRTQQEDSAVYLCASSLRAYEQYFGPGTRLTVT.

As to this clone: Other DNA variants within this sample encode the same CDR3. This CDR3 is CASSSLLNTEAFF. Here the CDR3 DNA reads TGTGCCAGCAGCTCACTTCTGAACACTGAAGCTTTCTTT. The chain has TRBV11-2 and TRBJ1-1; D is unresolved. The CDR3 loop spans 13 amino acids. Trimming took off 4 bases at V and 0 bases at J, with 6 bases between the two ends. CDR1 is SGHAT, CDR2 FQNNGV, per germline.

The rearrangement links TRBV5-8 to TRBJ2-7; D not certain. CDR1 is SGHTS and CDR2 is YDEGEE in the germline V gene. Trimming cost V 3 bases and J 4 bases, with 8 bases left between them. The CDR3 covers 12 residues. The chain's CDR3 is CASSWAKYEQYF. CDR3 sequence (DNA): TGTGCCAGCAGCTGGGCTAAGTACGAGCAGTACTTC.

In its sample, this clone was seen a few times. This chain uses TRBV28 with TRBJ2-6, with a weak D call TRBD1 (5 bases). This CDR3 is built from 16 residues. Deletions cut 6 bases from V and 2 bases from J, with 14 bases between. Germline V gene lookup returns CDR1 MDHEN and CDR2 SYDVKM. CDR3 protein: CASRGSGAPGANVLTF. The CDR3 DNA sequence: TGTGCCAGCAGAGGGTCTGGGGCTCCTGGGGCCAACGTCCTGACTTTC.

The chain is built from TRBV6-5 and TRBJ1-1, with D tentatively TRBD1 (5 bases). V dropped 5 bases and J dropped 4 bases, with 11 bases sitting between them. The CDR3 has 13 residues. Germline V gives CDR1 MNHEY, CDR2 SVGAGI. CDR3 sequence (DNA): TGTGCCAGCAGTCTACTGGGGGGCACTGAAGCTTTCTTT. The encoded protein is CASSLLGGTEAFF.

This sequence joins TRBV7-9 and TRBJ1-2; the match to TRBD1 covers 7 bases. V lost 1 base to trimming and J lost 6 bases; unmatched junction nucleotides: 5. Germline loops: CDR1 SEHNR, CDR2 FQNEAQ (reference sequence). CDR3 length: 14 residues. CDR3 in amino acids: CASSLEPGGNGYTF. The CDR3 nucleotides are TGTGCCAGCAGCTTAGAACCAGGGGGGAATGGCTACACCTTC. The full variable domain, rest sourced from reference TRBV7-9 and TRBJ1-2, is DTGVSQNPRHKITKRGQNVTFRCDPISEHNRLYWYRQTLGQGPEFLTYFQNEAQLEKSRLLSDRFSAERPKGSFSTLEIQRTEQGDSAMYLCASSLEPGGNGYTFGSGTRLTVV.

This clone was found once. V and J are TRBV6-5 and TRBJ2-7; 7 bases are a match to TRBD2. From germline, CDR1 is MNHEY and CDR2 SVGAGI. J lost 2 bases, V lost 6 bases, and 4 bases had no gene match. The CDR3 extends over 13 amino acids. The CDR3 nucleotides read TGTGCCAGCAGGGGACTATTTCCCTACGAGCAGTACTTC. The encoded protein is CASRGLFPYEQYF.

The chain uses TRBV21-1 and TRBJ2-7; the table's D call, TRBD1, was not checked against the DNA. TRBV21-1 is deemed a pseudogene. The CDR3 sequence is 14 residues long. CDR3 in DNA: TGTGCCAGCAGCACCCGGACAGGGGGCTACGAGCAGTACTTC. Translated, it gives CASSTRTGGYEQYF.